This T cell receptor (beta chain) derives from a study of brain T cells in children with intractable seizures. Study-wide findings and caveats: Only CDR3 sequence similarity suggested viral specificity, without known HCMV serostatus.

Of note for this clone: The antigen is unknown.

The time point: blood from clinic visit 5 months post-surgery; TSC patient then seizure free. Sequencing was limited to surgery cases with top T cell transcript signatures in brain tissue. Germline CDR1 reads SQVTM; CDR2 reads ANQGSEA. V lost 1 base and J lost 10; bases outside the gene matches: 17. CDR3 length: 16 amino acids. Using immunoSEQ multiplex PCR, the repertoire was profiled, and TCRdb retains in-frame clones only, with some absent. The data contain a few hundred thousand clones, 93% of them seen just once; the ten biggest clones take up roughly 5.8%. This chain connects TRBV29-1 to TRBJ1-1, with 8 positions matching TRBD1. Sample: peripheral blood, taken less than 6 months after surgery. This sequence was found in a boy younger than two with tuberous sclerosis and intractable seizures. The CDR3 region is CSVEVVAAGGGGRAFF. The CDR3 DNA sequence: TGCAGCGTTGAAGTCGTCGCGGCAGGGGGCGGTGGACGAGCTTTCTTT.